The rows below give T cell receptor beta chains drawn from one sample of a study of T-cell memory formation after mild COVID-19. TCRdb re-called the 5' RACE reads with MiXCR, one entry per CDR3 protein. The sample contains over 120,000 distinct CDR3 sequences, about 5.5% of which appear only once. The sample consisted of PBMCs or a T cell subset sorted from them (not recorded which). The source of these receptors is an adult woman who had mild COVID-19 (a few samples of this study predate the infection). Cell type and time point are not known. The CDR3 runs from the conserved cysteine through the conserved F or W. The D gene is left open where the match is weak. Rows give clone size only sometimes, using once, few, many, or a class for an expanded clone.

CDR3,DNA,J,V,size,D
CASRKGGEKLFF,TGTGCCAGCAGAAAGGGGGGTGAAAAACTGTTTTTT,TRBJ1-4,TRBV11-2,many,.
CASKTLAGGPTQYF,TGTGCCAGCAAAACCCTAGCGGGAGGGCCGACCCAGTACTTC,TRBJ2-5,TRBV27,few,TRBD2
CASSWGQGPATDTQYF,TGCGCCAGCAGCTGGGGGCAAGGCCCCGCCACAGATACGCAGTATTTT,TRBJ2-3,TRBV5-1,many,.
CASSHRGAGELFF,TGTGCCAGCAGTCACAGAGGGGCCGGGGAGCTGTTTTTT,TRBJ2-2,TRBV7-6,few,.
CASSITSGNYEQYF,TGTGCCAGCTCGATAACTAGCGGGAACTACGAGCAGTACTTC,TRBJ2-7,TRBV18,.,TRBD2
CASSLWGGRPKETQYF,TGTGCCAGCAGTTTATGGGGAGGCCGACCAAAAGAGACCCAGTACTTC,TRBJ2-5,TRBV27,few,.
CAWSKGLTYEQYF,TGTGCCTGGAGTAAAGGGTTGACCTACGAGCAGTACTTC,TRBJ2-7,TRBV30,many,.
CASSLFGSGTYNEQFF,TGTGCCAGCAGCTTATTTGGTAGCGGGACGTACAATGAGCAGTTCTTC,TRBJ2-1,TRBV7-9,few,TRBD2
CASSPGTGEYGSPLHF,TGCGCCAGCAGCCCTGGGACAGGGGAGTACGGTTCACCCCTCCACTTT,TRBJ1-6,TRBV5-1,few,TRBD1
CASGLAGAAGELFF,TGTGCCAGTGGACTAGCGGGGGCGGCCGGGGAGCTGTTTTTT,TRBJ2-2,TRBV12-3/TRBV12-4,few,TRBD2
CASSDLSTSGSQYEQYF,TGTGCCAGCAGTGACCTCTCCACTAGCGGGAGTCAATACGAGCAGTACTTC,TRBJ2-7,TRBV25-1,many,TRBD2
CASSSTGTSNTEAFF,TGTGCCAGCAGCTCCACCGGGACCTCAAACACTGAAGCTTTCTTT,TRBJ1-1,TRBV9,.,.
CASKEGPSTEAFF,TGTGCCAGCAAGGAGGGACCGAGTACTGAAGCTTTCTTT,TRBJ1-1,TRBV3-1,.,.
CASSERQGSNEKLFF,TGTGCCAGCAGCGAACGACAGGGCTCAAATGAAAAACTGTTTTTT,TRBJ1-4,TRBV12-3/TRBV12-4,few,TRBD1
CASSLVVAREQYF,TGTGCCAGCAGCTTAGTGGTAGCGAGAGAGCAGTACTTC,TRBJ2-7,TRBV11-2,.,.
CASSHSGGDIQYF,TGTGCCAGCAGCCACTCGGGGGGGGACATTCAGTACTTC,TRBJ2-4,TRBV5-5,.,TRBD2
CASRQGDEKLFF,TGTGCCAGCAGGCAGGGGGATGAAAAACTGTTTTTT,TRBJ1-4,TRBV6-5,few,TRBD1
CASRDRDPPGELFF,TGTGCCAGTCGGGACAGGGATCCCCCCGGGGAGCTGTTTTTT,TRBJ2-2,TRBV19,few,TRBD1
CSARVPRTSGRLETQYF,TGCAGTGCTAGAGTTCCTAGGACTAGCGGGAGGTTGGAGACCCAGTACTTC,TRBJ2-5,TRBV20-1,.,TRBD2
CASSVYDRASSYNEQFF,TGTGCCAGCAGCGTCTACGACAGGGCAAGCTCCTACAATGAGCAGTTCTTC,TRBJ2-1,TRBV9,.,TRBD1
CASSSLLGQPGSYNEQFF,TGTGCCAGCAGCTCCCTCCTGGGACAGCCAGGGAGCTACAATGAGCAGTTCTTC,TRBJ2-1,TRBV11-2,many,TRBD1
CASTQSTDTQYF,TGTGCCAGCACCCAAAGCACAGATACGCAGTATTTT,TRBJ2-3,TRBV11-2,many,.
CASSKTTGGAGGKDTQYF,TGCGCCAGCAGCAAAACCACCGGAGGAGCGGGGGGGAAAGATACGCAGTATTTT,TRBJ2-3,TRBV10-2,.,TRBD2
CASSSTSGRASEQFF,TGTGCCAGCAGTTCCACTAGCGGGAGGGCCTCTGAGCAGTTCTTC,TRBJ2-1,TRBV6-2/TRBV6-3,.,TRBD2
CATSRVAGVTEAFF,TGTGCCACCAGCAGAGTAGCAGGGGTCACTGAAGCTTTCTTT,TRBJ1-1,TRBV15,many,.
CASSLEGLATGELFF,TGTGCCAGCAGCTTAGAGGGCCTAGCAACCGGGGAGCTGTTTTTT,TRBJ2-2,TRBV11-3,.,.
CSARDGLGTNTGELFF,TGCAGTGCTAGAGATGGGCTGGGGACGAACACCGGGGAGCTGTTTTTT,TRBJ2-2,TRBV20-1,many,.
CASSPQGGYTEAFF,TGTGCCAGCAGCCCACAGGGAGGATACACTGAAGCTTTCTTT,TRBJ1-1,TRBV11-2,.,.
CAWSREGPLNEKLFF,TGTGCCTGGAGCCGGGAGGGGCCCCTCAATGAAAAACTGTTTTTT,TRBJ1-4,TRBV30,few,.
CASSSLQGHQYF,TGTGCCAGCAGCTCTTTACAGGGGCACCAGTACTTC,TRBJ2-5,TRBV7-2,many,TRBD1
CASRPMATNSAGELFF,TGTGCCAGCAGGCCCATGGCCACGAATAGTGCCGGGGAGCTGTTTTTT,TRBJ2-2,TRBV7-8,.,.
CASSNPTVSSYEQYF,TGTGCCAGCAGCAACCCGACGGTCAGCTCCTACGAGCAGTACTTC,TRBJ2-7,TRBV5-5,few,.
CASSQDNANPDTQYF,TGTGCCAGCAGCCAAGATAACGCGAACCCAGATACGCAGTATTTT,TRBJ2-3,TRBV4-2,many,.
CASSPSDSNTGELFF,TGTGCCAGCAGCCCCAGTGACTCGAACACCGGGGAGCTGTTTTTT,TRBJ2-2,TRBV7-3,few,.
CASRGLAVYYEQYF,TGTGCCAGCAGAGGACTAGCGGTTTACTACGAGCAGTACTTC,TRBJ2-7,TRBV28,many,TRBD2
CSVESWMNTEAFF,TGCAGCGTCGAATCTTGGATGAACACTGAAGCTTTCTTT,TRBJ1-1,TRBV29-1,once,.
CASTSPPNYGYTF,TGTGCCAGCACTTCCCCCCCTAACTATGGCTACACCTTC,TRBJ1-2,TRBV12-3/TRBV12-4,many,.
CASSQTGYNQPQHF,TGTGCCAGCAGCCAAACAGGGTACAATCAGCCCCAGCATTTT,TRBJ1-5,TRBV3-1,few,.
CASSFISSSPLHF,TGTGCCAGCAGTTTTATTAGCTCCTCACCCCTCCACTTT,TRBJ1-6,TRBV28,.,.
CATSDPGIGNVLTF,TGTGCCACCAGTGACCCAGGGATCGGCAACGTCCTGACTTTC,TRBJ2-6,TRBV24-1,.,.
CASSLGRSTHEQYF,TGTGCCAGCAGTTTAGGCAGGTCGACCCACGAGCAGTACTTC,TRBJ2-7,TRBV27,many,.
CASSPGVSYEQYF,TGTGCCAGCAGCCCGGGTGTCTCCTACGAGCAGTACTTC,TRBJ2-7,TRBV7-2,few,.
CATSDLGTGNGYTF,TGTGCCACCAGTGACCTCGGGACAGGGAATGGCTACACCTTC,TRBJ1-2,TRBV24-1,few,TRBD1
CSARTATGGSTDTQYF,TGCAGTGCTAGAACCGCAACGGGCGGGAGCACAGATACGCAGTATTTT,TRBJ2-3,TRBV20-1,.,.
CATSDRHGRGTGELFF,TGTGCCACCAGTGATCGGCATGGCAGGGGGACCGGGGAGCTGTTTTTT,TRBJ2-2,TRBV24-1,few,TRBD1
CASSQGALLSTEAFF,TGCGCCAGCAGCCAAGGTGCCCTATTGAGCACTGAAGCTTTCTTT,TRBJ1-1,TRBV4-3,few,.
CASSLRRGTGELFF,TGTGCCAGCAGTTTAAGGAGGGGGACCGGGGAGCTGTTTTTT,TRBJ2-2,TRBV12-3/TRBV12-4,few,.